These 15 T cell receptor beta chains were sequenced from one sample in a study of blood T cells in healthy people across ages (dated by TCRdb to between 2015 and 2016). Libraries were constructed by 5' RACE. These reads were obtained on an Illumina HiSeq 2500. A second 7 to 11 cycle PCR used a sample-barcoded 5' primer and a J-beta primer mix. TCRdb cleaned the public reads at Q25 with fastp, built clones with MiXCR and kept in-frame beta chains. Rows are unified per CDR3 protein, each entry keeping the most common DNA and genes. The table for this sample lists 1.5 million to 2 million distinct CDR3 sequences; roughly 30% of them were counted only once. Of the sample, 7.7% falls within the top ten clones. Sequenced input: blood. The receptors come from a woman in her twenties or thirties in good health.

The table lists this clonotype with a few counts. The genes are TRBV29-1 and TRBJ2-1, with D possibly TRBD2 on 5 matching bases. The ends were cut back, 6 bases at V and 0 bases at J, with 15 bases in the middle. The CDR3 is 15 residues long. CDR1 and CDR2 (germline): SQVTM, ANQGSEA. Here the CDR3 DNA reads TGCAGCGTAGTCCTGAGCGGATCCTCCTACAATGAGCAGTTCTTC. This translates into CSVVLSGSSYNEQFF.

The gene calls are TRBV11-2 and TRBJ2-1, with TRBD2 matching over 13 bases. With V trimmed by 4 bases and J by 9 bases, 9 bases remained unmatched. The CDR3 runs to 16 residues. From germline, CDR1 is SGHAT and CDR2 FQNNGV. CDR3 region: CASSSGLAGVEGEQFF. The DNA of the CDR3 is TGTGCCAGCAGCTCAGGACTAGCGGGAGTAGAGGGTGAGCAGTTCTTC.

This sequence joins TRBV20-1 and TRBJ2-5; D unclear. CDR1 and CDR2 from the germline V gene are DFQATT and SNEGSKA (reference sequence). V was cut by 0 bases and J by 11 bases, with 25 bases left in between. This CDR3 has 16 amino acids. The DNA of the CDR3 is TGCAGTGCTAGAGATCGGCTAGGGCCTTATTACAATGAGCAGTACTTC. Translated, it gives CSARDRLGPYYNEQYF.

This clonotype was observed a handful of times. The genes are TRBV4-3 and TRBJ2-4; TRBD2 matches 11 bases. The CDR3 covers 20 residues. CDR1 is LGHNA, CDR2 YSLEER, per germline. The J segment lost 1 base and the V segment lost 0 bases, leaving 11 bases of the junction unmatched. The CDR3: CASSQELAGVSWSAKNIQYF. CDR3 sequence (DNA): TGCGCCAGCAGCCAAGAACTAGCGGGAGTCAGTTGGTCGGCCAAAAACATTCAGTACTTC.

Here the CDR3 DNA reads TGCGCCAGCAAAGTTGGGGACAATGAGCAGTTCTTC. Translated, it gives CASKVGDNEQFF. This sequence joins TRBV5-1 and TRBJ2-1; D is undetermined. Per germline, CDR1 SGHRS and CDR2 YFSETQ. The CDR3 covers 12 residues. V was cut by 6 bases and J by 5 bases, with 9 bases left in between.

In the case of this clonotype: It is likely a read error, because the conserved phenylalanine at the end of the CDR3 is missing. The CDR3 DNA reads TGCAGTGCTAAACATAGCGGGGGCCGTGGTAGCAATGAGCAGTTCTGC. Its translation: CSAKHSGGRGSNEQFC. The V call is TRBV20-1, the J call TRBJ2-1; 9 bases fit TRBD2. The junction had 13 bases not matched to a gene; V was cut back by 4 bases and J by 6 bases. This CDR3 contains 16 residues. Germline lookup yields CDR1 DFQATT and CDR2 SNEGSKA (reference sequence).

The V gene is TRBV27, the J gene TRBJ2-3; no firm D call. Germline loops: CDR1 MNHEY, CDR2 SMNVEV (reference sequence). With 5 bases removed from V and 4 bases from J, the gap between germline ends came to 19 bases. This CDR3 contains 16 residues. The CDR3 here is CASSHFSGFRADTQYF. In DNA, the CDR3 is TGTGCCAGCAGTCACTTCTCGGGCTTCCGTGCAGATACGCAGTATTTT.

This clonotype turned up a few times. The rearrangement uses TRBV7-9 and TRBJ1-4, with D unresolved. V was cut by 6 bases and J by 8 bases, with 10 bases left in between. Looked up from germline, CDR1 is SEHNR and CDR2 is FQNEAQ (reference sequence). There are 12 residues in the CDR3. This chain's CDR3 is CASRDSTEKLFF. The DNA for the CDR3 is TGTGCCAGCAGGGATTCTACGGAAAAACTGTTTTTT. The full variable domain, its missing parts supplied by reference TRBV7-9 and TRBJ1-4, is DTGVSQNPRHKITKRGQNVTFRCDPISEHNRLYWYRQTLGQGPEFLTYFQNEAQLEKSRLLSDRFSAERPKGSFSTLEIQRTEQGDSAMYLCASRDSTEKLFFGSGTQLSVL.

CDR3 DNA sequence: TGTGCCAGCAGGGGGTTGCTCGGGAGGGCTACGACCGTGGCGTTCTTC. This translates into CASRGLLGRATTVAFF. The rearrangement joins TRBV7-9 to TRBJ2-1; 8 nucleotides line up with TRBD2. The J segment lost 15 bases and the V segment lost 6 bases, leaving 22 bases of the junction unmatched. CDR3 length: 16 residues. Germline V gene data show CDR1 as SEHNR and CDR2 as FQNEAQ (reference sequence).

Only a few counts were recorded for this clonotype. The chain has TRBV5-1 and TRBJ2-7; the match to TRBD2 covers 11 bases. Germline-derived CDR1 and CDR2 are SGHRS and YFSETQ. J gave up 7 bases and V 6 bases, and 18 bases lay outside the gene matches. The CDR3 covers 17 residues. The CDR3 is CASKPQLVLAGDSEQYF. The CDR3 nucleotides read TGCGCCAGCAAACCCCAGCTCGTACTAGCGGGGGACTCGGAGCAGTACTTC.

V and J are TRBV3-1 and TRBJ2-1; possibly TRBD2 for D (6 bases). The V end was cut by 3 bases, the J end by 3 bases, with 12 bases between. Germline CDR1 reads LGHDT; CDR2 reads YNNKEL (reference sequence). The CDR3 runs to 15 residues. CDR3 region: CASSHRDLGYNEQFF. DNA for the CDR3: TGTGCCAGCAGCCACAGGGACTTAGGCTACAATGAGCAGTTCTTC.

There are many counts of this clonotype. The chain links TRBV5-5 to TRBJ2-7; 9 positions match TRBD1. Germline assignment: CDR1 SGHKS and CDR2 YYEKEE (reference sequence). The CDR3 loop spans 13 amino acids. V lost 4 bases to trimming and J lost 6 bases; unmatched junction nucleotides: 5. The CDR3 DNA reads TGTGCCAGCAGCGGAGTGACAGGGGGCGAGCAGTACTTC. Encoded protein: CASSGVTGGEQYF.

Comment on this clonotype: This may be a read error, as it is one base from a much larger clone. This chain links TRBV5-1 with TRBJ2-6; possible D gene TRBD1, 6 bases. This CDR3 has 16 residues. From germline, CDR1 is SGHRS and CDR2 YFSETQ. The CDR3: CASSLVQVSGASVLTF. In nucleotides, the CDR3 is TGCGCCAGCAGCTTGGTACAGGTATCAGGGGCCAGCGTCCTGACTTTC.

V is TRBV13 and J is TRBJ1-2; D unresolved. Germline assignment: CDR1 PRHDT and CDR2 FYEKMQ (reference sequence). Deletions cut 6 bases from V and 10 bases from J, with 21 bases between. CDR3 length: 14 residues. The CDR3 loop is CASSSTERMEFYTF. CDR3 nucleotides: TGTGCCAGCAGTTCGACCGAGAGAATGGAGTTCTACACCTTC.

This clonotype was counted between two and nine times. The J gene is TRBJ1-4, the V gene TRBV15, with no clear D. V lost 5 bases and J 4 bases, leaving 14 bases between the germline ends. CDR1 is LNHNV, CDR2 YYDKDF, per germline (reference sequence). The CDR3 loop spans 15 amino acids. CDR3 sequence reads: CATSPGVGYNEKLFF. DNA of the CDR3: TGTGCCACCAGCCCAGGAGTTGGGTATAATGAAAAACTGTTTTTT.